Here is one T cell receptor beta chain with its context. Antigen: not known. Distinct nucleotide sequences in the sample also encode this CDR3. The ends lost 3 bases at V and 4 bases at J; junction bases unmatched: 6. CDR3 length: 14 residues. CDR1 and CDR2 from the germline V gene are MNHNS and SASEGT. Produced via immunoSEQ multiplex PCR; TCRdb's table is partial and in-frame only. The table has some 2,400,000 clones, approximately 96% seen once. Recent acute infections and vaccinations were absent in the healthy HIV-negative adult donors. This entry belongs to a study of shared clonotypes between healthy human individuals. General study points: Sampling covered blood only; tissue repertoires likely differ. A generally larger estimated richness was seen in naive subsets than in memory subsets. Sharing across four donors was highest in naive CD4 (roughly 5%) and lowest in memory CD8 (roughly 0.4%).

This clonotype was sampled from a man between 18 and 29 years old in good health. Sequenced sample: naive CD4+ T cells sorted from blood. Subset noted: CD45RA+ positively selected. The chain is built from TRBV6-1 and TRBJ2-7; TRBD1 agrees at 7 bases. The CDR3 coding sequence is TGTGCCAGCAGTGACAGACAGGGCGGATACGAGCAGTACTTC. As protein: CASSDRQGGYEQYF.